The sequence of this T cell receptor (beta chain) was determined in a study of blood T cell repertoires in COVID-19 (dated by TCRdb to 2020 to 2021). Background for the entire study: The collaborator samples originated in the United States, Italy and Spain and spanned the acute and convalescent phases of COVID-19. Where available, HLA class I and class II types were obtained from metadata supplied by the sample provider rather than from assay-based typing. The repertoires were released in a freely available public database intended as a resource for research on the immune response to SARS-CoV-2. The prospective study material was composed of cDNA or gDNA derived from T cells, B-cell-depleted T cells, or PBMCs. The dataset comprised deeply sampled blood TCRbeta repertoires from subjects exposed to, actively infected with, or recovered from COVID-19. Samples came from the ongoing ImmuneRACE study (first 160 participants) plus 1,254 subjects from 6 global collaborators. Nearly every sample came with metadata listing a de-identified subject ID, COVID-19 status, age in years and sex. Beyond this particular receptor, the publication reports: The quantity of clinical and demographic metadata differed by source and by participant and was supplied without curation.

TCRbeta CDR3 regions were amplified from genomic DNA using the immunoSEQ Assay, a bias-controlled multiplex PCR. In the authors' own workflow: Nucleated cell counts per sample were estimated from amplification of reference gene primers within the assay. To quantify the absolute abundance of each unique TCRbeta CDR3 rearrangement, sequence reads were collapsed and filtered. Productive Simpson clonality was computed per sample as the square root of Simpson's diversity index over productive rearrangements. Sourced from immuneACCESS, this table was stored by TCRdb with only in-frame sequences that have V and J called. A share of the clones is absent; for the studies checked, an unresolved V gene accounts for under half, and the remainder has no known explanation. Clonal size and the V and J genes are those of that table, whereas D and trimming came from the DNA. This sample has approximately 300,000 clones in its table, and more than 70% of those were observed once. Of the sample, around 6% is held by the ten largest clones.

The germline V gene supplies CDR1 SGDLS and CDR2 YYNGEE. The CDR3 spans 16 residues, from the cysteine through the phenylalanine. The DNA shown is the 48-base CDR3, in frame from base 1. V lost 5 bases and J lost 4 bases; the stretch between them is 20 bases long. On this clone: Its antigen remains unidentified. No base quality values were provided; no much bigger clone lies one nucleotide off.

Samples from volunteer blood donors who had recovered from COVID-19 were contributed by a second Seattle source. Collaborating institutions collected whole blood in K2EDTA tubes following their own protocols. For TCRbeta analysis, collaborator samples were shipped as frozen whole blood, as isolated PBMCs, or as DNA extracted from either sample type. The TCR was taken from a man between 18 and 35 years old who had recovered from COVID-19. Sample: peripheral blood. The receptor chain draws on TRBV9 and TRBJ2-3; the D segment could be TRBD1, given 6 matching bases. The CDR3: CASRDSLTGSPDTQYF. The base sequence is TGTGCCAGCAGAGATTCCCTGACAGGCAGCCCAGATACGCAGTATTTT.